One sample yielded the 9 T cell receptor beta chains listed below, sequenced in a study of CXCR3-negative and CXCR3-positive naive CD8 T cells. Through 5' RACE with UMI labels, the TRB cDNA libraries were prepared. TCRdb re-called the 5' RACE reads, yielding one record per CDR3 amino acid sequence without DNA. The sample includes under 150,000 distinct CDR3 sequences. Antigens of these TCRs are unknown. The study's findings and limits: The TRB CDR3s that CXCR3-positive naive cells carried were more hydrophobic than those of CXCR3-negative naive cells.

The sample comprised naive CXCR3+ CD8+ T cells from blood. Subset given: CD45RO-CCR7+CD27+CD95- naive CD8+ T cells expressing CXCR3 (TNR3+). These TCRs come from a human donor in good health. Some clones in this sample may be carry-over from other donors' samples.

The chain joins TRBV29-1 to TRBJ1-2. The germline gives CDR1 SQVTM, CDR2 ANQGSEA. The CDR3 runs 11 residues. CDR3 protein: CSVEDRDGYTF.

V usage is TRBV4-2 and J usage is TRBJ2-7; the D call from TCRdb, TRBD2, cannot be confirmed without DNA. CDR1 and CDR2 from the germline V gene are LGHNA and YNFKEQ. CDR3 size: 16 residues. The CDR3 is CASSPSSGGSSYEQYF.

This rearrangement joins TRBV7-6 to TRBJ2-7; the D gene TCRdb calls, TRBD1, cannot be checked with no DNA. The germline CDR1 and CDR2 sequences are SGHVS and FNYEAQ. The CDR3 contains 14 residues. CDR3 protein: CASSFGSGAYEQYF.

This rearrangement joins TRBV14 to TRBJ2-2; there is no DNA to check the TCRdb D call of TRBD1. CDR1 and CDR2 from the germline V gene are SGHDN and FVKESK. This CDR3 is built from 16 residues. The chain's CDR3 is CASSHAGTANTGELFF.

The rearrangement joins TRBV20-1 to TRBJ2-2. Germline CDR1 is DFQATT and CDR2 is SNEGSKA (reference sequence). The CDR3 consists of 12 residues. The CDR3 protein is CSARVYTGELFF.

J is TRBJ2-3 and V is TRBV5-1. The CDR3 length is 12 residues. Germline CDR1 SGHRS, CDR2 YFSETQ. The CDR3: CASSVFGDTQYF.

The J gene is TRBJ2-3, the V gene TRBV2; the TCRdb D gene call, TRBD2, has no DNA to confirm it. CDR3 length: 14 residues. CDR1 and CDR2 (germline): SNHLY, FYNNEI. The CDR3 sequence is CASSEAGPTDTQYF.

The genes are TRBV6-5 and TRBJ2-5; the TCRdb call, TRBD2, lacks DNA for checking. The V gene's germline CDR1 is MNHEY and CDR2 SVGAGI. This CDR3 is built from 14 residues. The CDR3 loop is CASSYEGLGETQYF.

V and J are TRBV12-3 or TRBV12-4 and TRBJ1-5; without DNA, the TCRdb call of TRBD1 cannot be checked. This CDR3 has 15 residues. The CDR3 sequence is CASSTGTGDYQPQHF.